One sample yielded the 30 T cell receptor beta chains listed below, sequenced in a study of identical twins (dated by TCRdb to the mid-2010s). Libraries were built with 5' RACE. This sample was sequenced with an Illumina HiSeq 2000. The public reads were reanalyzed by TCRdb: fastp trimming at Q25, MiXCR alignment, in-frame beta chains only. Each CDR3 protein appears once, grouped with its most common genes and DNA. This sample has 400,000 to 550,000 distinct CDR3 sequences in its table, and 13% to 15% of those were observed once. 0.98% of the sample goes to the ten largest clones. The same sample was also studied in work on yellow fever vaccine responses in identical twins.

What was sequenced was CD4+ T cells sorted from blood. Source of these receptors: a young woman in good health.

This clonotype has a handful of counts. CDR3: CASSGGASGSFNEQFF. In nucleotides, the CDR3 is TGTGCCAGCAGTGGCGGGGCTAGCGGGAGTTTCAATGAGCAGTTCTTC. The chain uses TRBV6-2 or TRBV6-3 and TRBJ2-1; TRBD2 matches 10 bases. The V and J ends lost 5 bases and 6 bases, in that order; junction bases with no gene match: 10. The CDR3 is 16 residues long. Looked up from germline, CDR1 is MNHEY and CDR2 is SVGEGT.

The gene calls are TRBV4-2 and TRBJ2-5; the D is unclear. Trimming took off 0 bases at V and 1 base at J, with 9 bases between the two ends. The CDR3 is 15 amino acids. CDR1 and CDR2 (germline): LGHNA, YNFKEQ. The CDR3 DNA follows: TGTGCCAGCAGCCAAGACCCCACCCCCCAAGAGACCCAGTACTTC. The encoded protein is CASSQDPTPQETQYF.

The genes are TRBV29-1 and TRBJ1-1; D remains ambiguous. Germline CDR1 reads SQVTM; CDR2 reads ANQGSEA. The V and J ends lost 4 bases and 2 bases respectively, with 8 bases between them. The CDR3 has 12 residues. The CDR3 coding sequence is TGCAGCGTTGGAGGCGGAAACACTGAAGCTTTCTTT. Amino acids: CSVGGGNTEAFF.

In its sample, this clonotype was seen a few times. CDR3 DNA: TGCAGTGCTCAAACCAGGGGAGGAGAGACCCAGTACTTC. This translates into CSAQTRGGETQYF. The chain couples TRBV20-1 to TRBJ2-5; D tentatively fits TRBD1 or TRBD2 (6 bases each). V was trimmed by 5 bases and J by 4 bases, leaving 14 bases between them. This CDR3 contains 13 residues. Germline CDR1 is DFQATT and CDR2 is SNEGSKA (reference sequence).

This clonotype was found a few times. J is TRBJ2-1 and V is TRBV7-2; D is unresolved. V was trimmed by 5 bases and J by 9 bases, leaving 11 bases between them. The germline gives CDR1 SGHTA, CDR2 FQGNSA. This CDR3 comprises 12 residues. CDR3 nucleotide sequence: TGTGCCAGCAGCCAATCGACCCTTGAGCAGTTCTTC. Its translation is CASSQSTLEQFF.

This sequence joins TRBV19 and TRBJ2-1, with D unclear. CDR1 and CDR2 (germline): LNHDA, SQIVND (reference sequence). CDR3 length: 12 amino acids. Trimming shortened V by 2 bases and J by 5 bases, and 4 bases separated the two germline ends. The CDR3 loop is CASSIKNNEQFF. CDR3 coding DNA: TGTGCCAGTAGTATAAAAAACAATGAGCAGTTCTTC.

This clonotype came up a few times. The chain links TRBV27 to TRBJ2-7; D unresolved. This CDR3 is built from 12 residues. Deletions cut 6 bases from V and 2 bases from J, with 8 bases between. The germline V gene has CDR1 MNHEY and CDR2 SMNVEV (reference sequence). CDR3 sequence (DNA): TGTGCCAGCAGGACCAGGACCTACGAGCAGTACTTC. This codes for CASRTRTYEQYF.

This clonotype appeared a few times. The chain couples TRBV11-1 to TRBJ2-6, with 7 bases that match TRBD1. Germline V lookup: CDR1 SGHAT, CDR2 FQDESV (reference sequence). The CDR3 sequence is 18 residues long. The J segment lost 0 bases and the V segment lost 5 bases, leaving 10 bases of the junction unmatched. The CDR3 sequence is CASSTHRGLTSGANVLTF. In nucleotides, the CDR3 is TGTGCCAGCAGCACCCACAGGGGCCTCACCTCTGGGGCCAACGTCCTGACTTTC.

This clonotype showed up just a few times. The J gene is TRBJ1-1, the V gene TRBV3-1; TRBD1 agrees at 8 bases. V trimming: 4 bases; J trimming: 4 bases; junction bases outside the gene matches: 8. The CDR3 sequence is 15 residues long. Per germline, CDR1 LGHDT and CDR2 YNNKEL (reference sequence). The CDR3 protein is CASSRTDRAVTEAFF. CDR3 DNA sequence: TGTGCCAGCAGCCGGACGGACAGGGCGGTCACTGAAGCTTTCTTT. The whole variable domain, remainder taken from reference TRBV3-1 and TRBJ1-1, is DTAVSQTPKYLVTQMGNDKSIKCEQNLGHDTMYWYKQDSKKFLKIMFSYNNKELIINETVPNRFSPKSPDKAHLNLHINSLELGDSAVYFCASSRTDRAVTEAFFGQGTRLTVV.

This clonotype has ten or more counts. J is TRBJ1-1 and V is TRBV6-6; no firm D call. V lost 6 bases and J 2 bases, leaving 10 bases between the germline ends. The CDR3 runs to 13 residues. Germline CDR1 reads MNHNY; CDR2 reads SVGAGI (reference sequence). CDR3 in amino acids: CASRALGNTEAFF. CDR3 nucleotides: TGTGCCAGCAGGGCTTTAGGAAACACTGAAGCTTTCTTT.

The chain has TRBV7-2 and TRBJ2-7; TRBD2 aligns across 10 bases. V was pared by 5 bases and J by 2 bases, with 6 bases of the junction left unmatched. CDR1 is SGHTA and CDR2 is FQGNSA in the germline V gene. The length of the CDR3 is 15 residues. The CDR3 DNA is TGTGCCAGCAGCCAACGGACTAGCGGACCCTACGAGCAGTACTTC. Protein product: CASSQRTSGPYEQYF.

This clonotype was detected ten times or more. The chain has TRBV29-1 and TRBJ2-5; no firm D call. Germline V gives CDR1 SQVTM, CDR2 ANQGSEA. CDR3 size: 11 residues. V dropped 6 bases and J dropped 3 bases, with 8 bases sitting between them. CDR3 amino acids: CSVAAKETQYF. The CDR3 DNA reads TGCAGCGTGGCGGCTAAAGAGACCCAGTACTTC.

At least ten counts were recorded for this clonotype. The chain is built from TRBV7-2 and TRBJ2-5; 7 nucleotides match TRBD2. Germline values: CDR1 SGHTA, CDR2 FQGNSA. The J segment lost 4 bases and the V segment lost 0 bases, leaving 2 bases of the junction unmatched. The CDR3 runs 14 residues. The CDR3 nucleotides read TGTGCCAGCAGCTTAGCTGGGGGGGGAGAGACCCAGTACTTC. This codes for CASSLAGGGETQYF.

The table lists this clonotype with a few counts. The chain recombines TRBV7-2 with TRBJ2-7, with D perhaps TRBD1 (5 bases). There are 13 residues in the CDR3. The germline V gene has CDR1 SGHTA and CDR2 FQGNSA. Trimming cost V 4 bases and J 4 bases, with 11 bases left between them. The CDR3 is CASSSRTRYEQYF. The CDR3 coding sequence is TGTGCCAGCAGCTCACGGACAAGGTACGAGCAGTACTTC.

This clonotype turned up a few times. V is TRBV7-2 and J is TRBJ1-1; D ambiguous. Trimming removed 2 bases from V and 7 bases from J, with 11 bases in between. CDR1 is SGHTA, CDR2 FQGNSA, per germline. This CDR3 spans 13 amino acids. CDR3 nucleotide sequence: TGTGCCAGCAGCTTATGGTATAGCGGTGAAGCTTTCTTT. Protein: CASSLWYSGEAFF.

CDR3 loop: CSANPTAPTYEQYF. The CDR3 region has the DNA TGCAGTGCGAACCCCACCGCGCCCACCTACGAGCAGTACTTC. This sequence joins TRBV20-1 and TRBJ2-7; D is unresolved. Germline CDR1 is DFQATT and CDR2 is SNEGSKA (reference sequence). The CDR3 runs 14 residues. V gave up 6 bases and J gave up 2 bases, with 17 bases separating them.

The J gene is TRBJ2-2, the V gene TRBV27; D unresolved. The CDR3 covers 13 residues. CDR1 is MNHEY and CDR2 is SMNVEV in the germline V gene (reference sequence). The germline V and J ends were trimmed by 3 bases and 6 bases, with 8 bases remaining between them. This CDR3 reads CASSFPPPGELFF. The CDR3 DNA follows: TGTGCCAGCAGTTTTCCCCCCCCCGGGGAGCTGTTTTTT.

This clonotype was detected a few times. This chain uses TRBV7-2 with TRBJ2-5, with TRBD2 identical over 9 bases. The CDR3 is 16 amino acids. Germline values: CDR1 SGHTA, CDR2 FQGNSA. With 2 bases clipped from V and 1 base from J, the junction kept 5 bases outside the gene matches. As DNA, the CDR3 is TGTGCCAGCAGCTTAAATGGCGGGAGGGGCCAAGAGACCCAGTACTTC. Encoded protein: CASSLNGGRGQETQYF.

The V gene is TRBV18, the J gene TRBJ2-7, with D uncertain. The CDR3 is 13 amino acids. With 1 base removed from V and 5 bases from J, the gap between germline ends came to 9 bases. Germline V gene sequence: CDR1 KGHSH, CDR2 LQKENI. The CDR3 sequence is CASSPRKDHEQYF. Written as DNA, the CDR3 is TGTGCCAGCTCACCACGAAAAGACCACGAGCAGTACTTC.

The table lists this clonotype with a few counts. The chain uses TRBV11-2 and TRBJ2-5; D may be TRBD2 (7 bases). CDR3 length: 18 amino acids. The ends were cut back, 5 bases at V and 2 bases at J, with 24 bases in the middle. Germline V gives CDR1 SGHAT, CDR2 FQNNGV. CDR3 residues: CASSPKGGRDTRQETQYF. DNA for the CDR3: TGTGCCAGCAGCCCGAAGGGGGGGCGGGATACTAGACAAGAGACCCAGTACTTC.

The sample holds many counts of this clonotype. CDR3 protein: CASSFRGNTIYF. As DNA, the CDR3 is TGTGCCAGCAGTTTCCGAGGAAACACCATATATTTT. The chain recombines TRBV28 with TRBJ1-3; D gene unclear. Germline CDR1 reads MDHEN; CDR2 reads SYDVKM. CDR3 length: 12 residues. Trimming shortened V by 3 bases and J by 4 bases, and 4 bases separated the two germline ends.

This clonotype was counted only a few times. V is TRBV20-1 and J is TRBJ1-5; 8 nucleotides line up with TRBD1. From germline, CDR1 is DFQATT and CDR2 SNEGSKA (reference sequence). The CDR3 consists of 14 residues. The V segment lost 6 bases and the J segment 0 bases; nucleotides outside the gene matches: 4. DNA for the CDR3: TGCAGTGCGCCTCAGGGGGCTAGCAATCAGCCCCAGCATTTT. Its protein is CSAPQGASNQPQHF.

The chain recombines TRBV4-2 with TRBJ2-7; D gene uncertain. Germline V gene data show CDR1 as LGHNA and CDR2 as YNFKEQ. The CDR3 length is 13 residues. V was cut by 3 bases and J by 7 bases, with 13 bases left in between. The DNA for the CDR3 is TGTGCCAGCAGCCAGGACCTAGTGGGAGAGCAGTACTTC. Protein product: CASSQDLVGEQYF.

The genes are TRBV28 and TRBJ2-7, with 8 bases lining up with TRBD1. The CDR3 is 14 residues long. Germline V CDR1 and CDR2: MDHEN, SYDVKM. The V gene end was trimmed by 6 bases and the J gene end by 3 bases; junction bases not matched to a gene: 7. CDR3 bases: TGTGCCAGCAGGAGAGGGGGGACAGGCTACGAGCAGTACTTC. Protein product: CASRRGGTGYEQYF.

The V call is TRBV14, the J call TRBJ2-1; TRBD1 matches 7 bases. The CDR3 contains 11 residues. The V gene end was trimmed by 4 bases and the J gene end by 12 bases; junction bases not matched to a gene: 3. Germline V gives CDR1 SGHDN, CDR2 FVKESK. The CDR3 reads CASSPRDRQFF. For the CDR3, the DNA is TGTGCCAGCAGCCCCCGGGACAGGCAGTTCTTC.

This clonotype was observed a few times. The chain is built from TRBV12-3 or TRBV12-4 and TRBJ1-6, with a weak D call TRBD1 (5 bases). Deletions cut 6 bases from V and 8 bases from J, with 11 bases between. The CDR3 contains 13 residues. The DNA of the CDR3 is TGTGCCAGCAGATGGACATCCGATTCACCCCTCCACTTT. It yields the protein CASRWTSDSPLHF.

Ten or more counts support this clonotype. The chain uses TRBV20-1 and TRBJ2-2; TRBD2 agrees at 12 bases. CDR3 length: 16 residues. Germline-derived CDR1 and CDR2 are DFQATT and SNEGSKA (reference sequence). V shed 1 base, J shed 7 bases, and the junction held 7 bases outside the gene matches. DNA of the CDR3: TGCAGTGCTAGAGCCCCTAGCGGGAGGGCCGGCGGGGAGCTGTTTTTT. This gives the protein CSARAPSGRAGGELFF.

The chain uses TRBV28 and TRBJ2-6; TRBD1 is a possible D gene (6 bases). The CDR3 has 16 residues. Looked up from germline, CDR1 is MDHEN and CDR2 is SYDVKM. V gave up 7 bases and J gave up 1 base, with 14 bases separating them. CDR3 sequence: CASISQGISGANVLTF. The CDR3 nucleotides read TGTGCCAGCATCTCCCAGGGGATATCTGGGGCCAACGTCCTGACTTTC.

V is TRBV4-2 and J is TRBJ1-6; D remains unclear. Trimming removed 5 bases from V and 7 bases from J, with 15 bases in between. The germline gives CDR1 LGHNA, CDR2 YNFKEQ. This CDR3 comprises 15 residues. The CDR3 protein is CASSSQVGPNSPLHF. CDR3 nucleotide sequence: TGTGCCAGCAGCTCCCAGGTTGGGCCAAATTCACCCCTCCACTTT.

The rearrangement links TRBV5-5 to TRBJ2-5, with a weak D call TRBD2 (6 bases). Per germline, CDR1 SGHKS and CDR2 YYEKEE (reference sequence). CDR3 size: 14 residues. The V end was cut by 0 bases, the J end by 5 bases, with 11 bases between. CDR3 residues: CASSLAPGVETQYF. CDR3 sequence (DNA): TGTGCCAGCAGCTTGGCCCCGGGAGTGGAGACCCAGTACTTC.